This is a list of T cell receptor beta chains from one sample in a study of patients and donors after allogeneic stem cell transplantation. TCRdb re-derived calls from the RT-PCR reads in MiXCR, one entry per CDR3 protein. The sample has 100,000 to 130,000 distinct CDR3 sequences, 35% to 45% seen once. The specimen sequenced was blood, either unsorted or a sorted T cell fraction (not recorded which). The receptor source for this set is a human donor who was either an allogeneic HSCT recipient or a stem cell or donor lymphocyte infusion donor (not recorded which). It is not recorded whose cells these are; they may come from a transplant donor. The CDR3 runs from the conserved cysteine through the conserved F or W. The order of the fields is CDR3 protein, clone size, V gene, J gene. The size of a clone is reported for some rows only, either as once, few or many, or as a class for expanded clones.

CASSLDQGVTYNEQFF	once	TRBV5-6	TRBJ2-1
CASSLVQNTGELFF	NA	TRBV5-1	TRBJ2-2
CASSVDATMNTEAFF	NA	TRBV5-1	TRBJ1-1
CASSKEFIRTDPYEQYF	NA	TRBV21-1	TRBJ2-7
CASSGTVNSNQPQHF	medium-sized	TRBV12-3/TRBV12-4	TRBJ1-5
CAWSVRGRNYGYTF	few	TRBV30	TRBJ1-2
CASRHPGQGNTEAFF	NA	TRBV2	TRBJ1-1
CASSDFFGDEQFF	once	TRBV7-9	TRBJ2-1
CASSSGGLAGKGGYNEQFF	few	TRBV28	TRBJ2-1
CASSAQSSGRAAGEQFF	NA	TRBV27	TRBJ2-1
CASSLYGLPGDRNEKLFF	NA	TRBV6-5	TRBJ1-4
CASSRGGLEYGYTF	once	TRBV2	TRBJ1-2
CSGSGGAGNTEAFF	NA	TRBV29-1	TRBJ1-1
CASSSPGQGRTNEKLFF	NA	TRBV11-2	TRBJ1-4
CASRPLAPGTGELFF	NA	TRBV2	TRBJ2-2
CASSPRREVRYNEQFF	NA	TRBV4-2	TRBJ2-1
CASSQLAQGANQPQHF	NA	TRBV16	TRBJ1-5
CASSLRVGDQPQHF	many	TRBV5-1	TRBJ1-5
CASSQGEARELFF	few	TRBV4-3	TRBJ2-2
CASSFDRQFSF	few	TRBV6-2/TRBV6-3	TRBJ1-1
CASSRGQPQHF	few	TRBV12-3/TRBV12-4	TRBJ1-5
CSAARPAPYNEQFF	few	TRBV20-1	TRBJ2-1
CSSGTGRNTEAFF	few	TRBV29-1	TRBJ1-1
CASSLRAELTGELFF	NA	TRBV5-1	TRBJ2-2
CASSSDTTNYGYTF	NA	TRBV12-3/TRBV12-4	TRBJ1-2
CSVEGGSTDTQYF	NA	TRBV29-1	TRBJ2-3
CASSLPMNTEAFF	few	TRBV28	TRBJ1-1
CASSQEPRTSSRETQYF	NA	TRBV4-3	TRBJ2-5
CASSESGHQPQHF	NA	TRBV25-1	TRBJ1-5
CASSPSGNGDTEAFF	NA	TRBV6-5	TRBJ1-1
CASRQRSHHTEAFF	NA	TRBV10-2	TRBJ1-1